This T cell receptor (beta chain) was sequenced during a study of metastatic and nonmetastatic thyroid tumors. Study context: Malignant thyroid and benign thyroid patients provided blood and tumor or nodule tissue whose repertoires were compared.

In the original analysis: The distant-metastasis classifier for papillary thyroid cancer was built from CDR3 differences across clinicopathological groups. With MiXCR, TCRdb called clones anew from the PCR reads. TCRdb, rather than the study authors, made the V and J calls. Of 37,000 or so clones listed, approximately 17% were seen once; the top ten hold around 6.6%. Looked up from germline, CDR1 is SEHNR and CDR2 is FQNEAQ (reference sequence). V was trimmed by 1 base and J by 5 bases, leaving 14 bases between them. The CDR3 has 15 residues. No treatment of any kind had been given to any patient before thyroid surgery.

This sequence was found in a male donor with papillary thyroid cancer or a benign thyroid nodule (not recorded which). Some clones in this sample may be carry-over from other donors' samples. Sequences were obtained from blood. This chain joins TRBV7-9 and TRBJ1-1; D unresolved. This chain's CDR3 is CASSLVTREETEAFF. As DNA, the CDR3 is TGTGCCAGCAGCTTAGTGACTAGGGAGGAAACTGAAGCTTTCTTT. The whole variable domain, filled in from reference TRBV7-9 and TRBJ1-1, reads DTGVSQNPRHKITKRGQNVTFRCDPISEHNRLYWYRQTLGQGPEFLTYFQNEAQLEKSRLLSDRFSAERPKGSFSTLEIQRTEQGDSAMYLCASSLVTREETEAFFGQGTRLTVV.